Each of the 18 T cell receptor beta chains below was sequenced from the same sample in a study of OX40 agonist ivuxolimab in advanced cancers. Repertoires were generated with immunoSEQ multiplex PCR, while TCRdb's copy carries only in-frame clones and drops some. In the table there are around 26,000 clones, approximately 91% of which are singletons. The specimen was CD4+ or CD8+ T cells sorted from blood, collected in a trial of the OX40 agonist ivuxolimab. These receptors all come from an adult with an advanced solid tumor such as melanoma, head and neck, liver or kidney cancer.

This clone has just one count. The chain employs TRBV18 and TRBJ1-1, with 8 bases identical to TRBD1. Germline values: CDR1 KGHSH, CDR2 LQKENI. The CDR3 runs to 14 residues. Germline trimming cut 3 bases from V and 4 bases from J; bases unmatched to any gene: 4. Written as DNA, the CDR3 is TGTGCCAGCTCACCCACAGGGGGTCTCACTGAAGCTTTCTTT. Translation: CASSPTGGLTEAFF.

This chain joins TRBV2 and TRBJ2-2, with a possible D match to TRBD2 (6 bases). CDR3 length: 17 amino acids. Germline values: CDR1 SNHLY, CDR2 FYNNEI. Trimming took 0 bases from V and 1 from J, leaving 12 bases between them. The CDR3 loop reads CASSEAQGLGNTGELFF. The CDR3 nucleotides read TGTGCCAGCAGTGAAGCCCAGGGACTCGGGAACACCGGGGAGCTGTTTTTT.

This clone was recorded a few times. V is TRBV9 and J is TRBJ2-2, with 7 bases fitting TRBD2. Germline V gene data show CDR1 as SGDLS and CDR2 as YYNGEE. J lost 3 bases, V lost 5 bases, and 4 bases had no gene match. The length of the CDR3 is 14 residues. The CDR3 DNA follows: TGTGCCAGCAGTGGGAGGGCGGACACCGGGGAGCTGTTTTTT. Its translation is CASSGRADTGELFF. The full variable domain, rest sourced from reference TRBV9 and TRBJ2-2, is DSGVTQTPKHLITATGQRVTLRCSPRSGDLSVYWYQQSLDQGLQFLIQYYNGEERAKGNILERFSAQQFPDLHSELNLSSLELGDSALYFCASSGRADTGELFFGEGSRLTVL.

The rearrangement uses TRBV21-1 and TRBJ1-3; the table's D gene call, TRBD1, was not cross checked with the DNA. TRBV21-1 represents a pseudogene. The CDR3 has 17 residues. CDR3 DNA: TGTGCCAGCAGACAGCAGAACTTAGGCTTTTCAGGAAACACCATATATTTT. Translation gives CASRQQNLGFSGNTIYF.

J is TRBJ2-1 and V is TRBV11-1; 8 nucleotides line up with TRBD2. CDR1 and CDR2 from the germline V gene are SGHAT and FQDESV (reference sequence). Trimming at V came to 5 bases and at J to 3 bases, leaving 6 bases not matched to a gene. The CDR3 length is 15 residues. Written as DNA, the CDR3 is TGTGCCAGCAGCGGGGTAGCGGGAAACTACAATGAGCAGTTCTTC. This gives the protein CASSGVAGNYNEQFF.

The CDR3 sequence: CASSGQGADTQYF. In DNA, the CDR3 is TGTGCCAGCAGCGGACAGGGGGCAGATACGCAGTATTTT. The chain combines TRBV5-4 with TRBJ2-3, with TRBD1 matching 10 bases. The germline gives CDR1 SGHNT, CDR2 YYREEE (reference sequence). V was clipped by 4 bases and J by 4 bases; unmatched bases: 0. The CDR3 is 13 amino acids. Complete variable domain (other parts from reference TRBV5-4 and TRBJ2-3): ETGVTQSPTHLIKTRGQQVTLRCSSQSGHNTVSWYQQALGQGPQFIFQYYREEENGRGNFPPRFSGLQFPNYSSELNVNALELDDSALYLCASSGQGADTQYFGPGTRLTVL.

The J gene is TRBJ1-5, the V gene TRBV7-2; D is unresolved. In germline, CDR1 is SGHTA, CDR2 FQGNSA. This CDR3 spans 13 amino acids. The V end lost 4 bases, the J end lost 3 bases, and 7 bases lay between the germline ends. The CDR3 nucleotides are TGTGCCAGCAGCTCCCAGATCAATCAGCCCCAGCATTTT. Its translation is CASSSQINQPQHF.

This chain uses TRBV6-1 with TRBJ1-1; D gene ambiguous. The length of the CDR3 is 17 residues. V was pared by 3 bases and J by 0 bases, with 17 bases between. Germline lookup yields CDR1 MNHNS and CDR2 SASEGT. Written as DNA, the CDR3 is TGTGCCAGCAGTGACCCCGACACGGGCATTATGAACACTGAAGCTTTCTTT. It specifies CASSDPDTGIMNTEAFF.

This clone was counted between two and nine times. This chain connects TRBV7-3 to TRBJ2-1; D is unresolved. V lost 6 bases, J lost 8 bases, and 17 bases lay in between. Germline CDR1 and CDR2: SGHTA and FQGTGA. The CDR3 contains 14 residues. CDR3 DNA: TGTGCCAGCAGGTTGAGCCGTATCTCGGATGAGCAGTTCTTC. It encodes CASRLSRISDEQFF. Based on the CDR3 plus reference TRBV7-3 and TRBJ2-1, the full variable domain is GAGVSQTPSNKVTEKGKYVELRCDPISGHTALYWYRQSLGQGPEFLIYFQGTGAADDSGLPNDRFFAVRPEGSVSTLKIQRTERGDSAVYLCASRLSRISDEQFFGPGTRLTVL.

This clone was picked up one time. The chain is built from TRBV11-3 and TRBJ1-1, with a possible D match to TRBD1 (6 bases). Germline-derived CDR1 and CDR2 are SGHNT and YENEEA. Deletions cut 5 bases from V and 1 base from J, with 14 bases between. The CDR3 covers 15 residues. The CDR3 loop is CASSRGAAKNTEAFF. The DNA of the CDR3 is TGTGCCAGCAGCCGGGGGGCAGCCAAGAACACTGAAGCTTTCTTT.

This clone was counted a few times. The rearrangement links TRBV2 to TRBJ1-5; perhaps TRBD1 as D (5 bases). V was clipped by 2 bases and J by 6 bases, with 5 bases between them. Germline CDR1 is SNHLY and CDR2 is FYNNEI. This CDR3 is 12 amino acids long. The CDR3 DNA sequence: TGTGCCAGCAGTGAACAGGGTCAGCCCCAGCATTTT. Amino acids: CASSEQGQPQHF.

The CDR3 here is CASRAGDTPGLNYEQYF. For the CDR3, the DNA is TGCGCCAGCAGGGCAGGTGACACCCCCGGACTTAATTACGAGCAGTACTTC. The rearrangement links TRBV5-1 to TRBJ2-7; possibly TRBD2 for D (5 bases). Germline V gene sequence: CDR1 SGHRS, CDR2 YFSETQ. CDR3 length: 17 residues. Deletions cut 5 bases from V and 4 bases from J, with 25 bases between.

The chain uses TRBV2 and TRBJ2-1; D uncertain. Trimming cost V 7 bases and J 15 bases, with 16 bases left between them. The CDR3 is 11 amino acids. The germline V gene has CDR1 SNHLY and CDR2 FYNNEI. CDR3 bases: TGTGCCAGCAAGAAGACCGGTTGGTTGTTCTTC. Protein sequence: CASKKTGWLFF.

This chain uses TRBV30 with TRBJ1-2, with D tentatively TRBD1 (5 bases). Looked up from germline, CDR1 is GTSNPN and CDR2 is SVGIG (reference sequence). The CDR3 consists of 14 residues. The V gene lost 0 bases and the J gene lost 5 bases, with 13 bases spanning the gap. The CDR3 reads CAWSVRTDSYGYTF. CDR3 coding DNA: TGTGCCTGGAGTGTACGAACAGACAGTTATGGCTACACCTTC.

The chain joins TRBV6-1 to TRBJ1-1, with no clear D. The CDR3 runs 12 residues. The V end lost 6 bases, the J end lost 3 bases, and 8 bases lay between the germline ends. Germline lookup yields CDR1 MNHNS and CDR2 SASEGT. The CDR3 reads CASRRADTEAFF. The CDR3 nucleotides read TGTGCCAGCAGAAGGGCAGACACTGAAGCTTTCTTT.

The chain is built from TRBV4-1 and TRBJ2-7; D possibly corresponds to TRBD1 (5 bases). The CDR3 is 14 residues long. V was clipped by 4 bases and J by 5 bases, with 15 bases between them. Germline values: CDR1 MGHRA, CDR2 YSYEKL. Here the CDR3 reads CASSLTKGPDEQYF. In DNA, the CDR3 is TGCGCCAGCAGCCTCACCAAGGGGCCCGACGAGCAGTACTTC.

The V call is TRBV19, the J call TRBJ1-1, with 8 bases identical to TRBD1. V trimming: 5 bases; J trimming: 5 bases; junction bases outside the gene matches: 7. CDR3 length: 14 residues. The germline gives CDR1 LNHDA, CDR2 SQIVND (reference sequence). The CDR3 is CASSFRDRSTEAFF. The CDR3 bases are TGTGCCAGTAGTTTCCGGGACAGGTCAACTGAAGCTTTCTTT.

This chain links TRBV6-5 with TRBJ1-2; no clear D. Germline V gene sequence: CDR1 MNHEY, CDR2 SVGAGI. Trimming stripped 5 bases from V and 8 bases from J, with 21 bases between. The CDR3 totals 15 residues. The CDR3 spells CASSPGLGRAMGYTF. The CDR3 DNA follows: TGTGCCAGCAGTCCGGGCCTAGGGAGGGCTATGGGCTACACCTTC.